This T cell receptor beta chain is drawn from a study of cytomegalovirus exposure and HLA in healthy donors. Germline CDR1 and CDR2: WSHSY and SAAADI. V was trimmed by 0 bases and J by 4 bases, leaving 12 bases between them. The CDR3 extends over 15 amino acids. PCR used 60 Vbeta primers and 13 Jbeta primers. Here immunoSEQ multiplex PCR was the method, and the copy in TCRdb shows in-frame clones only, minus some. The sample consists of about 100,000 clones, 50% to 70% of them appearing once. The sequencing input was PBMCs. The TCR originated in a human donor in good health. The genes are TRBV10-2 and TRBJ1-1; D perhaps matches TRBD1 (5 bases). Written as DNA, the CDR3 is TGCGCCAGCAGTGAGTCAGGCAGGGCAGCCACTGAAGCTTTCTTT. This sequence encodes CASSESGRAATEAFF.